Listed below are T cell receptor beta chains from one sample, sequenced in a study of blood T cell repertoires in COVID-19. TCRdb's table, derived via immunoSEQ multiplex PCR, lists solely in-frame clones and lacks some. The sample yields 200,000 to 250,000 clones, around 92% seen once. Sequenced: peripheral blood. The origin of the receptors is a young man with acute or convalescent COVID-19. Each CDR3 is given with its conserved first and last residue. The D gene is left open where the match is weak.

j_call d_call v_call cdr3_nt cdr3_aa
TRBJ1-1 . TRBV27 TGTGCCAGCAGTTTAATAATGGGGGGGGCTAGGGAGCCGATGAACACTGAAGCTTTCTTT CASSLIMGGAREPMNTEAFF
TRBJ1-2 TRBD1 TRBV5-1 TGCGCCAGCAGCTTATGGACAGGGGGCTTTCTTAACTATGGCTACACCTTC CASSLWTGGFLNYGYTF
TRBJ1-1 . TRBV5-1 TGCGCCAGCAGCCCCGGATCAGCAGGGGACACTGAAGCTTTCTTT CASSPGSAGDTEAFF
TRBJ2-2 . TRBV3-1/TRBV3-2 TGTGCCAGTTCGGACAGAGGATATACCGGGGAGCTGTTTTTT CASSDRGYTGELFF
TRBJ2-3 TRBD2 TRBV6-5 TGTGCCAGCAGTTTAGCGGGAGCAACAGATACGCAGTATTTT CASSLAGATDTQYF
TRBJ1-5 TRBD1 TRBV30 TGTGCCTGGTCCCGGGACAGGGGACAGCCCCAGCATTTT CAWSRDRGQPQHF
TRBJ2-1 TRBD2 TRBV7-9 TGTGCCAGCAGCTTAGGCCGACTAGCGGATAACAATGAGCAGTTCTTC CASSLGRLADNNEQFF
TRBJ2-1 . TRBV12-3/TRBV12-4 TGTGCCAGCAACTCCGCCTACAATGAGCAGTTCTTC CASNSAYNEQFF
TRBJ2-2 . TRBV7-2 TGTGCCAGCAGCTTAAACAGAGACACCGGGGAGCTGTTTTTT CASSLNRDTGELFF
TRBJ1-1 . TRBV6-6 TGTGCCAGCAGTCGAACAGCGACCGAGACAGAGAACACTGAAGCTTTCTTT CASSRTATETENTEAFF
TRBJ2-1 . TRBV28 TGTGCCAGCAGTCGAACAACAGGGTTCGATGAGCAGTTCTTC CASSRTTGFDEQFF
TRBJ1-6 . TRBV7-3 TGTGCCAGCAGCCTACAGGGCCCAAATTCACCCCTCCACTTT CASSLQGPNSPLHF
TRBJ1-2 . TRBV6-5 TGTGCCAGCAGTTACTCGGCGCAGGGTTGGTTTGGCTACACCTTC CASSYSAQGWFGYTF
TRBJ1-1 . TRBV5-1 TGCGCCAGCAGTCGAAGGTCGAGGACTGAAGCTTTCTTT CASSRRSRTEAFF
TRBJ2-5 . TRBV5-8 TGTGCCAGCCCGGTCGGGGGAGAGACCCAGTACTTC CASPVGGETQYF
TRBJ2-7 . TRBV28 TGTGCCAGCAGTTACGGGGGGCCCCCCTACGAGCAGTACTTC CASSYGGPPYEQYF
TRBJ2-7 TRBD2 TRBV19 TGTGCCAGTAGTCAATTCTCCGGGACTAGCGGGAGGCGGTACTTC CASSQFSGTSGRRYF
TRBJ1-5 . TRBV5-5 TGTGCCAGCAGCTTGAAATATAGCAATCAGCCCCAGCATTTT CASSLKYSNQPQHF